These 4 T cell receptor beta chains were all obtained from the same sample, sequenced in a study of regulatory T cells in long-lasting Graves disease. The time point is: newly diagnosed GD, antithyroid drugs for less than 3 months. TCR sequences were obtained from RNA taken from PBMCs. HTBI primers from iRepertoire and Arm-PCR of CDR3 regions yielded the TCR beta libraries. TCRdb reprocessed the multiplex PCR reads with MiXCR, giving one entry per CDR3 protein. The sample records about 220,000 distinct CDR3 sequences, around a fifth being singletons. These records were also assigned to another study, of T cells in Graves' hyperthyroidism and ophthalmopathy.

Source: peripheral blood mononuclear cells (PBMCs), taken at new diagnosis, from a patient treated with antithyroid drugs. The receptors derive from a woman aged 25 to 39 with Graves disease.

This clonotype was picked up many times. The genes are TRBV15 and TRBJ2-1; no reliable D call. The CDR3 sequence is 14 residues long. Trimming left V 0 bases short and J 3 bases short, with 6 bases between. CDR1 is LNHNV and CDR2 is YYDKDF in the germline V gene (reference sequence). Written as DNA, the CDR3 is TGTGCCACCAGCAGAGAGTACAGCTACAATGAGCAGTTCTTC. It yields the protein CATSREYSYNEQFF.

This clonotype was detected only once. A read error may be the cause here, since a much bigger clone is one base away. This chain connects TRBV10-3 to TRBJ1-3; D is uncertain. The CDR3 loop spans 15 amino acids. Trimming took 2 bases from V and 0 from J, leaving 8 bases between them. CDR1 is ENHRY and CDR2 is SYGVKD in the germline V gene. DNA of the CDR3: TGTGCCATCAGTGAGGAGACACTCTCTGGAAACACCATATATTTT. Protein sequence: CAISEETLSGNTIYF.

This clonotype was seen at least ten times. V usage is TRBV20-1 and J usage is TRBJ1-1; D perhaps matches TRBD1 (5 bases). The germline CDR1 and CDR2 sequences are DFQATT and SNEGSKA (reference sequence). V lost 5 bases, J lost 7 bases, and 11 bases lay in between. The CDR3 loop spans 11 amino acids. The CDR3 here is CSARGDGEAFF. CDR3 DNA sequence: TGCAGTGCTCGGGGGGACGGTGAAGCTTTCTTT.

Points on this clonotype: A much larger clone lies a single base off, so this may be a read error. The J gene is TRBJ1-1, the V gene TRBV19; D is possibly TRBD1 (5 bases). Looked up from germline, CDR1 is LNHDA and CDR2 is SQIVND (reference sequence). The CDR3 totals 14 residues. Trimming took 2 bases from V and 1 from J, leaving 8 bases between them. The CDR3 nucleotides are TGTGCCAGTAGTATATGGGGGGGGAACACTGAAGCTTTCTTT. This sequence encodes CASSIWGGNTEAFF.